These 29 T cell receptor beta chains were sequenced from one sample in a study of Graves' ophthalmopathy and Graves' hyperthyroidism. Amplification targeted the TCR beta CDR3 regions, with RNA transcripts as the source material. An initial RT-PCR round employing HTBI primers preceded a second-round multiplex PCR. TCRdb reprocessed the multiplex PCR reads via MiXCR and lists one record per CDR3 protein. The sample holds over a million distinct CDR3 sequences, less than 45% seen once. The sequencing input was peripheral blood or thyroid tissue (not recorded which). Receptors originate from an adult man with Graves' hyperthyroidism.

In its sample, this clonotype was seen many times. The genes are TRBV5-4 and TRBJ1-2; D may be TRBD1 (5 bases). The length of the CDR3 is 16 residues. The germline V and J ends were trimmed by 0 bases and 3 bases, with 15 bases remaining between them. Looked up from germline, CDR1 is SGHNT and CDR2 is YYREEE (reference sequence). DNA for the CDR3: TGTGCCAGCAGCTTGGACCAGGGTGGTTGGGACTATGGCTACACCTTC. Translated, it gives CASSLDQGGWDYGYTF.

V is TRBV19 and J is TRBJ2-3; D may be TRBD1 or TRBD2 (6 bases each). Deletions cut 4 bases from V and 7 bases from J, with 18 bases between. This CDR3 is 15 amino acids long. Germline CDR1 LNHDA, CDR2 SQIVND (reference sequence). This CDR3 reads CASSTGRGGTYTQYF. The DNA for the CDR3 is TGTGCCAGTAGTACCGGCAGGGGAGGTACATATACGCAGTATTTT.

The chain has TRBV4-3 and TRBJ2-7; TRBD2 agrees at 10 bases. Germline CDR1 is LGHNA and CDR2 is YSLEER. This CDR3 region has 17 residues. V dropped 1 base and J dropped 2; count of bases not matched to a gene: 8. CDR3 nucleotide sequence: TGCGCCAGCAGCCAAGTTCCTAGCGGGAGTACGCCCTACGAGCAGTACTTC. Amino acid sequence: CASSQVPSGSTPYEQYF.

The chain joins TRBV15 to TRBJ1-5; maybe TRBD1 (6 bases). Germline CDR1 LNHNV, CDR2 YYDKDF (reference sequence). Trimming left V 8 bases short and J 6 bases short, with 11 bases between. The CDR3 is made up of 12 amino acids. The CDR3 DNA reads as TGTGCCACCGGGCAGGACAGTCAGCCCCAGCATTTT. Amino acid sequence: CATGQDSQPQHF.

CDR3 sequence (DNA): TGTGCCAGTAGTATAGATGGACAGGGGACCGCCGAGCAGTACTTC. Residues: CASSIDGQGTAEQYF. The J gene is TRBJ2-7, the V gene TRBV19; 9 positions match TRBD1. Germline V gene data show CDR1 as LNHDA and CDR2 as SQIVND (reference sequence). This CDR3 contains 15 residues. Trimming took 0 bases from V and 6 from J; bases not matched to a gene: 6.

This clonotype was found many times. The gene calls are TRBV11-2 and TRBJ2-7; no firm D call. The germline gives CDR1 SGHAT, CDR2 FQNNGV. This CDR3 has 14 amino acids. Trimming cost V 3 bases and J 5 bases, with 14 bases left between them. CDR3 loop: CASSFTVGRNEQYF. CDR3 nucleotide sequence: TGTGCCAGCAGCTTCACAGTAGGACGCAACGAGCAGTACTTC.

This clonotype was counted many times. This chain joins TRBV19 and TRBJ2-7; TRBD2 aligns across 8 bases. The V segment lost 4 bases and the J segment 5 bases; nucleotides outside the gene matches: 10. CDR1 is LNHDA and CDR2 is SQIVND in the germline V gene (reference sequence). This CDR3 is built from 15 residues. The CDR3 region is CASSRSVRGAHEQYF. In nucleotides, the CDR3 is TGTGCCAGTAGTAGATCAGTGCGGGGGGCCCACGAGCAGTACTTC.

This chain uses TRBV10-3 with TRBJ2-7; 10 bases line up with TRBD1. Germline CDR1 and CDR2: ENHRY and SYGVKD. The J segment lost 2 bases and the V segment lost 6 bases, leaving 4 bases of the junction unmatched. The CDR3 consists of 14 residues. CDR3 DNA sequence: TGTGCCATCAGAAGGACAGGGGGACCCTACGAGCAGTACTTC. As protein: CAIRRTGGPYEQYF.

The rearrangement links TRBV15 to TRBJ1-2, with TRBD1 identical over 7 bases. The junction had 11 bases not matched to a gene; V was cut back by 6 bases and J by 1 base. This CDR3 is built from 16 residues. Per the germline V gene, CDR1 is LNHNV and CDR2 is YYDKDF (reference sequence). Here the CDR3 DNA reads TGTGCCACCAGTCCGGACAGGTTCGGGATTAACTATGGCTACACCTTC. Protein product: CATSPDRFGINYGYTF.

There are many counts of this clonotype. The rearrangement links TRBV7-9 to TRBJ2-5; 7 bases agree with TRBD1. CDR3 length: 16 amino acids. Germline CDR1 reads SEHNR; CDR2 reads FQNEAQ (reference sequence). The J segment lost 5 bases and the V segment lost 3 bases, leaving 12 bases of the junction unmatched. In DNA, the CDR3 is TGTGCCAGCAGCTTGGACAGGCGAGTCCTCCGGGAGACCCAGTACTTC. Translating gives CASSLDRRVLRETQYF. The variable domain in full, completed from reference TRBV7-9 and TRBJ2-5, reads DTGVSQNPRHKITKRGQNVTFRCDPISEHNRLYWYRQTLGQGPEFLTYFQNEAQLEKSRLLSDRFSAERPKGSFSTLEIQRTEQGDSAMYLCASSLDRRVLRETQYFGPGTRLLVL.

This clonotype has a count of ten or more. The genes are TRBV6-6 and TRBJ1-5; perhaps TRBD1 as D (5 bases). CDR1 is MNHNY, CDR2 SVGAGI, per germline (reference sequence). Deletions cut 0 bases from V and 7 bases from J, with 13 bases between. CDR3 length: 15 residues. CDR3 nucleotide sequence: TGTGCCAGCAGTTACTCGGGGGGGGACGGCCAGCCCCAGCATTTT. Translation: CASSYSGGDGQPQHF.

The chain employs TRBV30 and TRBJ1-1, with D tentatively TRBD1 (6 bases). This CDR3 has 11 residues. Germline CDR1 and CDR2: GTSNPN and SVGIG (reference sequence). Between the trimmed V and J ends, which lost 0 bases and 11 bases, there was a span of 10 bases. CDR3 sequence reads: CAWSVRQGAFF. In DNA form, the CDR3 reads TGTGCCTGGAGTGTACGGCAGGGGGCTTTCTTT.

This clonotype was counted between two and nine times. A much larger clone differs from this one at a single base, so this may be a read error. V gene TRBV11-2 combines with J gene TRBJ2-2, with D tentatively TRBD2 (6 bases). Germline CDR1 and CDR2: SGHAT and FQNNGV. There are 14 residues in the CDR3. V was clipped by 5 bases and J by 4 bases, with 11 bases between them. CDR3 sequence: CASSRGLLTGELFF. The CDR3 DNA reads as TGTGCCAGCAGCCGGGGACTCCTCACCGGGGAGCTGTTTTTT.

This clonotype has only one observation. The rearrangement links TRBV4-2 to TRBJ1-2, with D hard to call. V lost 4 bases, J lost 5 bases, and 20 bases lay in between. Germline CDR1 reads LGHNA; CDR2 reads YNFKEQ. The CDR3 length is 16 residues. CDR3 DNA: TGTGCCAGCAGCCCGGACGGACGACTCAGTTGGTATGGCTACACCTTC. Protein product: CASSPDGRLSWYGYTF.

V usage is TRBV20-1 and J usage is TRBJ2-5, with D possibly matching TRBD2 (6 bases). The CDR3 loop spans 12 amino acids. Germline CDR1 reads DFQATT; CDR2 reads SNEGSKA (reference sequence). V lost 0 bases, J lost 5 bases, and 7 bases lay in between. The CDR3 DNA reads as TGCAGTGCTAGAGAGGAGGGGGAGACCCAGTACTTC. This encodes CSAREEGETQYF.

Many counts were recorded for this clonotype. The CDR3 reads CASRSGAQNSPLHF. CDR3 bases: TGCGCCAGCAGATCGGGGGCGCAAAATTCACCCCTCCACTTT. The gene calls are TRBV10-2 and TRBJ1-6; weak D call: TRBD1 (6 bases). The V end was cut by 6 bases, the J end by 7 bases, with 13 bases between. Germline lookup yields CDR1 WSHSY and CDR2 SAAADI. The CDR3 has 14 amino acids.

This clonotype was detected only a few times. This rearrangement joins TRBV5-6 to TRBJ1-4, with 10 bases fitting TRBD1. The CDR3 covers 19 residues. Trimming at V came to 4 bases and at J to 2 bases, leaving 14 bases not matched to a gene. Germline V gene sequence: CDR1 SGHDT, CDR2 YYEEEE. DNA of the CDR3: TGTGCCAGCAGCCCCCTGGGGGACAGGGGATCTGTGACTAATGAAAAACTGTTTTTT. This encodes CASSPLGDRGSVTNEKLFF.

The CDR3 reads CSASKGEAFF. Written as DNA, the CDR3 is TGCAGTGCTAGCAAGGGTGAAGCTTTCTTT. The chain carries TRBV20-1 and TRBJ1-1; D remains ambiguous. Trimming pared 3 bases from V and 7 bases from J, leaving 6 bases between. The CDR3 is made up of 10 amino acids. Germline loops: CDR1 DFQATT, CDR2 SNEGSKA (reference sequence).

This clonotype was counted between two and nine times. V gene TRBV19 combines with J gene TRBJ1-5, with 7 bases that match TRBD1. The germline V gene encodes CDR1 LNHDA and CDR2 SQIVND (reference sequence). The CDR3 loop spans 15 amino acids. V was pared by 5 bases and J by 7 bases, with 11 bases of the junction left unmatched. Here the CDR3 DNA reads TGTGCCAGTAGTTCGGCAGGGGGTTTGAGGCAGCCCCAGCATTTT. This codes for CASSSAGGLRQPQHF.

This clonotype has a count of ten or more. The chain couples TRBV12-3 or TRBV12-4 to TRBJ1-5, with TRBD1 matching over 9 bases. Losses at the gene ends were 6 bases for V and 7 bases for J; bases not matched to a gene: 7. The CDR3 has 14 amino acids. This chain's CDR3 is CASRRQGEHQPQHF. CDR3 in DNA: TGTGCCAGCAGGAGACAGGGGGAACACCAGCCCCAGCATTTT.

J is TRBJ2-3 and V is TRBV29-1; the D is unclear. CDR1 SQVTM and CDR2 ANQGSEA come from the germline V gene. Trimming left V 7 bases short and J 5 bases short, with 13 bases between. This CDR3 contains 12 residues. CDR3 region: CSGKAKGDTQYF. The CDR3 coding sequence is TGCAGCGGCAAAGCGAAAGGAGATACGCAGTATTTT.

In regard to this clonotype: Without the conserved terminal phenylalanine or tryptophan, this CDR3 likely stems from a read error. The chain recombines TRBV9 with TRBJ2-5, with TRBD2 matching over 10 bases. Germline lookup yields CDR1 SGDLS and CDR2 YYNGEE. V shed 0 bases and J 2 bases; nucleotides not matched to a gene: 7. CDR3 length: 17 amino acids. The CDR3 spells CASSVAERGGRQETQYL. The DNA of the CDR3 is TGTGCCAGCAGCGTAGCGGAGCGGGGGGGCCGGCAAGAGACCCAGTACCTC.

The genes are TRBV10-3 and TRBJ1-1; TRBD1 might be the D (6 bases). This CDR3 is built from 14 residues. Per the germline V gene, CDR1 is ENHRY and CDR2 is SYGVKD. The V gene lost 6 bases and the J gene lost 2 bases, with 13 bases spanning the gap. The CDR3 region is CAIRAGADNTEAFF. The CDR3 nucleotides read TGTGCCATCAGGGCGGGGGCCGATAACACTGAAGCTTTCTTT.

This clonotype was seen at least ten times. The chain carries TRBV29-1 and TRBJ2-7, with D perhaps TRBD2 (6 bases). V was pared by 8 bases and J by 3 bases, with 20 bases between. Per the germline V gene, CDR1 is SQVTM and CDR2 is ANQGSEA. The CDR3 consists of 14 residues. CDR3 sequence: CSRRVGHGNYEQYF. As DNA, the CDR3 is TGCAGCAGGAGGGTAGGACACGGGAACTACGAGCAGTACTTC.

Many counts were recorded for this clonotype. V is TRBV7-2 and J is TRBJ2-2; D is perhaps TRBD1 (5 bases). The CDR3 contains 15 residues. V lost 4 bases to trimming and J lost 1 base, with 10 bases between them. Germline CDR1 SGHTA, CDR2 FQGNSA. CDR3 in DNA: TGTGCCAGCAGCTCGACAGCTATGAACACCGGGGAGCTGTTTTTT. It codes for CASSSTAMNTGELFF.

This clonotype was observed at least ten times. J is TRBJ2-2 and V is TRBV19; TRBD1 matches 7 bases. V dropped 9 bases and J dropped 7; count of bases not matched to a gene: 11. The CDR3 runs 14 residues. The germline V gene has CDR1 LNHDA and CDR2 SQIVND (reference sequence). The CDR3 DNA reads as TGTGCCAGCACCCGGACAGGCCCGGGCGGGGAGCTGTTTTTT. Translating gives CASTRTGPGGELFF.

This clonotype was seen ten or more times. The chain employs TRBV6-6 and TRBJ1-2; unclear D gene. This CDR3 has 12 residues. Trimming took off 5 bases at V and 8 bases at J, with 12 bases between the two ends. Germline CDR1 MNHNY, CDR2 SVGAGI (reference sequence). The CDR3: CASSDRRLGYTF. CDR3 sequence (DNA): TGTGCCAGCAGTGACCGACGGCTGGGCTACACCTTC.

This clonotype occurred a few times. This chain links TRBV12-3 or TRBV12-4 with TRBJ1-4; TRBD1 agrees at 7 bases. Unmatched junction bases numbered 4, after V lost 5 bases and J lost 4 bases. This CDR3 is built from 14 residues. In DNA, the CDR3 is TGTGCCAGCAGTACCGACAGGGTTAATGAAAAACTGTTTTTT. This translates into CASSTDRVNEKLFF.

This clonotype was counted many times. The chain is built from TRBV15 and TRBJ2-7; TRBD2 matches at 10 bases. The CDR3 loop spans 15 amino acids. Germline V CDR1 and CDR2: LNHNV, YYDKDF (reference sequence). Germline trimming cut 4 bases from V and 6 bases from J; bases unmatched to any gene: 9. The CDR3, as DNA: TGTGCCACCAGCAACCGTAGCGGGAGGTGGGTCGAGCAGTACTTC. Protein product: CATSNRSGRWVEQYF.